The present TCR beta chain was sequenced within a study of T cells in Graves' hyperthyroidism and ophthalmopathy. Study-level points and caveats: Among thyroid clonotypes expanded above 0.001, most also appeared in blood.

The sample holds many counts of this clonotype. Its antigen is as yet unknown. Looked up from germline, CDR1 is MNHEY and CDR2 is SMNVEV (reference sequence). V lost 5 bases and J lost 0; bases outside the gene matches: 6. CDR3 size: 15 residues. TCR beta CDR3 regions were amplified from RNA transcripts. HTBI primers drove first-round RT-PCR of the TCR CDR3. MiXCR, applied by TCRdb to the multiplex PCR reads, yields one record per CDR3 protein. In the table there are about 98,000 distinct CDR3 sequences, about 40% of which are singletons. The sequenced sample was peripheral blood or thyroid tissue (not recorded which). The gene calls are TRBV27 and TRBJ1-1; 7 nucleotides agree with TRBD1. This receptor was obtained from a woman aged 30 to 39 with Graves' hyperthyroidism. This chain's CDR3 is CASSPGTVMNTEAFF. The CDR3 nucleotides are TGTGCCAGCAGTCCCGGGACAGTTATGAACACTGAAGCTTTCTTT.